These 16 T cell receptor beta chains share one sample of origin, sequenced in a study of T cells in Graves' hyperthyroidism and ophthalmopathy. RNA transcripts served as the template for amplifying TCR beta CDR3 regions. HTBI primers were used for first-round RT-PCR of the TCR CDR3. TCRdb ran MiXCR on the multiplex PCR reads and lists one entry per CDR3 protein. The sample includes around 500,000 distinct CDR3 sequences, less than 25% of them seen just once. The specimen sequenced was blood. The source is a woman aged 65 to 85 with Graves' ophthalmopathy.

This clonotype has only a few counts. This chain links TRBV28 with TRBJ2-5, with 7 bases fitting TRBD2. CDR1 and CDR2 (germline): MDHEN, SYDVKM. J lost 5 bases, V lost 4 bases, and 10 bases had no gene match. There are 15 residues in the CDR3. CDR3 sequence reads: CASSYPAGVGETQYF. The CDR3 region has the DNA TGTGCCAGCAGTTACCCCGCGGGAGTGGGGGAGACCCAGTACTTC.

The chain has TRBV9 and TRBJ2-3; the D call may be TRBD1 or TRBD2 (5 bases each). Germline CDR1 SGDLS, CDR2 YYNGEE. The CDR3 spans 18 residues. Trimming stripped 0 bases from V and 0 bases from J, with 17 bases between. The CDR3 protein is CASSVGPQGDLSTDTQYF. DNA for the CDR3: TGTGCCAGCAGCGTAGGCCCTCAGGGAGACCTTAGCACAGATACGCAGTATTTT.

The chain links TRBV18 to TRBJ2-1, with D possibly being TRBD1 (6 bases). V lost 3 bases, J lost 4 bases, and 13 bases lay in between. Germline values: CDR1 KGHSH, CDR2 LQKENI. The CDR3 runs 15 residues. CDR3 region: CASSPTRGGYNEQFF. In DNA form, the CDR3 reads TGTGCCAGCTCACCGACTCGAGGGGGATACAATGAGCAGTTCTTC. The full variable domain, completed using reference TRBV18 and TRBJ2-1, is NAGVMQNPRHLVRRRGQEARLRCSPMKGHSHVYWYRQLPEEGLKFMVYLQKENIIDESGMPKERFSAEFPKEGPSILRIQQVVRGDSAAYFCASSPTRGGYNEQFFGPGTRLTVL.

This clonotype was detected a few times. The chain carries TRBV6-2 or TRBV6-3 and TRBJ2-1, with a weak D call TRBD2 (5 bases). This CDR3 comprises 14 residues. CDR1 is MNHEY, CDR2 SVGEGT, per germline. Trimming shortened V by 6 bases and J by 0 bases, and 9 bases separated the two germline ends. The chain's CDR3 is CASRSSDSYNEQFF. The CDR3 DNA reads as TGTGCCAGCAGGAGTAGCGACTCCTACAATGAGCAGTTCTTC.

V and J are TRBV6-8 and TRBJ1-2; D not resolved. The V gene's germline CDR1 is MNHGY and CDR2 SAAAGT. This CDR3 is 18 amino acids long. Trimming shortened V by 5 bases and J by 2 bases, and 24 bases separated the two germline ends. The CDR3 here is CASSPISSRSHRNYGYTF. The CDR3, as DNA: TGTGCCAGCAGTCCTATCTCGAGTAGATCGCACAGAAACTATGGCTACACCTTC.

This clonotype occurred a few times. V is TRBV7-2 and J is TRBJ2-2; D gene ambiguous. CDR3 length equals 14 residues. V lost 7 bases and J 4 bases, leaving 13 bases between the germline ends. Germline CDR1 SGHTA, CDR2 FQGNSA. CDR3 region: CASMPLVRTGELFF. The CDR3 DNA sequence: TGTGCCAGCATGCCGCTCGTACGCACCGGGGAGCTGTTTTTT. The whole variable domain, remainder taken from reference TRBV7-2 and TRBJ2-2, is GAGVSQSPSNKVTEKGKDVELRCDPISGHTALYWYRQSLGQGLEFLIYFQGNSAPDKSGLPSDRFSAERTGGSVSTLTIQRTQQEDSAVYLCASMPLVRTGELFFGEGSRLTVL.

As regards this clonotype: This may be a read error, as it is one base from a much larger clone. V and J are TRBV28 and TRBJ2-3; D is perhaps TRBD1 or TRBD2 (6 bases each). Germline V gene data show CDR1 as MDHEN and CDR2 as SYDVKM. The CDR3 runs 14 residues. The V end lost 7 bases, the J end lost 7 bases, and 18 bases lay between the germline ends. The CDR3 sequence is CASKGGLPGHTQYF. The DNA of the CDR3 is TGTGCCAGCAAGGGGGGACTCCCCGGGCATACGCAGTATTTT.

This clonotype was counted between two and nine times. The chain combines TRBV3-1 with TRBJ2-7, with 10 bases matching TRBD2. The CDR3 extends over 16 amino acids. The germline CDR1 and CDR2 sequences are LGHDT and YNNKEL (reference sequence). After removal of 0 bases from V and 4 bases from J, the junction contained 6 bases not matched to a gene. Here the CDR3 reads CASSQEKGLAIYEQYF. CDR3 sequence (DNA): TGTGCCAGCAGCCAAGAAAAGGGACTAGCGATTTACGAGCAGTACTTC.

In DNA form, the CDR3 reads TGTGCCAGCAGCTCCATAAGGACAGGGGGGGATGAGCAGTTCTTC. This encodes CASSSIRTGGDEQFF. The chain employs TRBV11-2 and TRBJ2-1; 10 nucleotides agree with TRBD1. Per germline, CDR1 SGHAT and CDR2 FQNNGV. The CDR3 sequence is 15 residues long. Trimming took 4 bases from V and 8 from J; bases not matched to a gene: 8. The full variable domain, its missing parts supplied by reference TRBV11-2 and TRBJ2-1, is EAGVAQSPRYKIIEKRQSVAFWCNPISGHATLYWYQQILGQGPKLLIQFQNNGVVDDSQLPKDRFSAERLKGVDSTLKIQPAKLEDSAVYLCASSSIRTGGDEQFFGPGTRLTVL.

This clonotype was counted only a few times. The chain recombines TRBV29-1 with TRBJ2-1; tentative D call: TRBD2 (6 bases). The V and J ends lost 5 bases and 7 bases respectively, with 6 bases between them. Germline CDR1 and CDR2: SQVTM and ANQGSEA. The CDR3 length is 10 residues. The CDR3 DNA follows: TGCAGCGTTCGGGGGAATGAGCAGTTCTTC. This encodes CSVRGNEQFF.

The table lists this clonotype with a few counts. The rearrangement links TRBV15 to TRBJ2-5, with 8 bases lining up with TRBD1. V shed 3 bases, J shed 3 bases, and the junction held 6 bases outside the gene matches. The CDR3 has 15 residues. The germline gives CDR1 LNHNV, CDR2 YYDKDF (reference sequence). DNA of the CDR3: TGTGCCACCAGCAGGAATCAGGGGGCTGAAGAGACCCAGTACTTC. This encodes CATSRNQGAEETQYF.

The table lists this clonotype with a few counts. The gene calls are TRBV6-6 and TRBJ2-2; the D is unclear. V was shortened by 2 bases and J by 7 bases, with 14 bases between the two germline ends. This CDR3 contains 15 residues. Germline V lookup: CDR1 MNHNY, CDR2 SVGAGI (reference sequence). The CDR3 bases are TGTGCCAGCAGTTACGATGCCGGCACGGGCGGGGAGCTGTTTTTT. This gives the protein CASSYDAGTGGELFF.

The chain joins TRBV12-5 to TRBJ2-1, with TRBD2 matching over 9 bases. Germline CDR1 reads LGHNT; CDR2 reads FRNRAP. Trimming at V came to 1 base and at J to 10 bases, leaving 17 bases not matched to a gene. The CDR3 contains 18 residues. The CDR3 bases are TGTGCTAGTGGTTTGGCCTCTGGAATAGCGGGGGCATTGGGGGAGCAGTTCTTC. Encoded protein: CASGLASGIAGALGEQFF.

This clonotype was recorded many times. The chain combines TRBV6-1 with TRBJ1-2; D call uncertain. The CDR3 spans 14 residues. The germline CDR1 and CDR2 sequences are MNHNS and SASEGT. Trimming took 2 bases from V and 6 from J, leaving 13 bases between them. CDR3 coding DNA: TGTGCCAGCAGTGAATATACCCGAAGAGATGGCTACACCTTC. Translating gives CASSEYTRRDGYTF.

There are many counts of this clonotype. The V call is TRBV7-2, the J call TRBJ2-3; D perhaps matches TRBD1 (6 bases). V lost 4 bases and J 6 bases, leaving 11 bases between the germline ends. The CDR3 is 13 residues long. The germline V gene has CDR1 SGHTA and CDR2 FQGNSA. CDR3: CASSSQGIDTQYF. CDR3 nucleotide sequence: TGTGCCAGCAGCTCACAGGGAATTGATACGCAGTATTTT.

The chain employs TRBV6-2 or TRBV6-3 and TRBJ2-2, with D perhaps being TRBD1 or TRBD2 (5 bases each). The V gene's germline CDR1 is MNHEY and CDR2 SVGEGT. V was shortened by 10 bases and J by 6 bases, with 27 bases between the two germline ends. The CDR3 has 17 amino acids. The CDR3 region has the DNA TGTGCCACGAGGGGCCGTCTCGAATCGTATTCGGCCGGGGAGCTGTTTTTT. Its translation: CATRGRLESYSAGELFF.